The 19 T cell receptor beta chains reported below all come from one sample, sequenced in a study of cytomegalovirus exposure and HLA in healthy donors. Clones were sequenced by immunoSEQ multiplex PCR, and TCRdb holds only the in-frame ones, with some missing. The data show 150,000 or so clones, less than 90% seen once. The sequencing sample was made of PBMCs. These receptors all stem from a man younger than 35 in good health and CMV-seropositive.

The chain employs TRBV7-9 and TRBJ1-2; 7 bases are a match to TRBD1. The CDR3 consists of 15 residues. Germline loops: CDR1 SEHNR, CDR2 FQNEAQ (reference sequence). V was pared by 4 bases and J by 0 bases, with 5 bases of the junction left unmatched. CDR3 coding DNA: TGTGCCAGCAGCTCTCCGGGACAGCCTAACTATGGCTACACCTTC. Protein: CASSSPGQPNYGYTF.

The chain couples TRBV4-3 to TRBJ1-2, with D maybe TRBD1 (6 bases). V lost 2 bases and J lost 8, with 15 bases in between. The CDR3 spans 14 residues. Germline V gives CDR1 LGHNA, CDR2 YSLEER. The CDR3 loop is CASSQTVTGKGYTF. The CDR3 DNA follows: TGCGCCAGCAGCCAAACCGTCACAGGGAAAGGCTACACCTTC.

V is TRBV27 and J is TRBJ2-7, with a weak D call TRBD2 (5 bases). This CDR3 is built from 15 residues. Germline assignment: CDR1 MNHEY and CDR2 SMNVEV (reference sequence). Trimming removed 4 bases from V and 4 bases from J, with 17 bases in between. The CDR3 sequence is CASSSDSMGRYEQYF. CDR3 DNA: TGTGCCAGCAGTTCGGACTCGATGGGCAGGTACGAGCAGTACTTC.

CDR3 sequence (DNA): TGTGCCACCAGCAGAGTGTCCCAGGGTGAAAAACTGTTTTTT. It is translated as CATSRVSQGEKLFF. The genes are TRBV15 and TRBJ1-4, with D possibly TRBD1 on 5 matching bases. The CDR3 is 14 amino acids. Trimming shortened V by 1 base and J by 7 bases, and 10 bases separated the two germline ends. Germline CDR1 is LNHNV and CDR2 is YYDKDF (reference sequence).

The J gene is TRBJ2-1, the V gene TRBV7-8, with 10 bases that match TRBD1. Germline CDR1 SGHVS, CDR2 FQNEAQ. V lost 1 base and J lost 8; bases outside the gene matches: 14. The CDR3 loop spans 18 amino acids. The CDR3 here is CASSLVPGPDRGQDEQFF. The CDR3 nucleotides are TGTGCCAGCAGCTTAGTCCCAGGGCCCGACAGGGGGCAGGATGAGCAGTTCTTC.

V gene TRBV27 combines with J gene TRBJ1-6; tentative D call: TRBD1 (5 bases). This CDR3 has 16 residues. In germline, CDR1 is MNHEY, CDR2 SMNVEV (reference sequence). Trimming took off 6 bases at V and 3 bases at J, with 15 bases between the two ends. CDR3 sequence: CASRGGGGNYNSPLHF. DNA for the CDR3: TGTGCCAGCAGGGGAGGTGGGGGAAACTATAATTCACCCCTCCACTTT.

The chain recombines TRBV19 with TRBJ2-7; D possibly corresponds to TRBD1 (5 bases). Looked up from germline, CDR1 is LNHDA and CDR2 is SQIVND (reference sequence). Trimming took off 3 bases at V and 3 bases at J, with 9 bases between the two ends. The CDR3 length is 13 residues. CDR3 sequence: CASSMGHNYEQYF. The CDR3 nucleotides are TGTGCCAGTAGTATGGGGCACAACTACGAGCAGTACTTC.

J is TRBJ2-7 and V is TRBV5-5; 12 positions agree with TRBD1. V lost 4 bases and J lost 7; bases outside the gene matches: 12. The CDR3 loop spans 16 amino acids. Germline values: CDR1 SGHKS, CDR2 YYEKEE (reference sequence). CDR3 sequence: CASSITPGQGAEEQYF. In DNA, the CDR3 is TGTGCCAGCAGCATAACCCCGGGACAGGGGGCTGAAGAGCAGTACTTC.

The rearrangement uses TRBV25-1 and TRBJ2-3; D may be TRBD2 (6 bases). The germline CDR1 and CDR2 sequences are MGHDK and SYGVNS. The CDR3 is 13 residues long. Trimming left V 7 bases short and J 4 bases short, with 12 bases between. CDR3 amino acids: CASKGLPADTQYF. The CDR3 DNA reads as TGTGCCAGCAAGGGACTCCCGGCAGATACGCAGTATTTT.

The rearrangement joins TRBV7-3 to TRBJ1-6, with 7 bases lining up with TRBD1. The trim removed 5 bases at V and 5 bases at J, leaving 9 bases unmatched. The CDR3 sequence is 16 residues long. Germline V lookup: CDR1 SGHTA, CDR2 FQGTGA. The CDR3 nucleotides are TGTGCCAGCAGCGCTCGGGACAGAGGGCATAATTCACCCCTCCACTTT. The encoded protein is CASSARDRGHNSPLHF.

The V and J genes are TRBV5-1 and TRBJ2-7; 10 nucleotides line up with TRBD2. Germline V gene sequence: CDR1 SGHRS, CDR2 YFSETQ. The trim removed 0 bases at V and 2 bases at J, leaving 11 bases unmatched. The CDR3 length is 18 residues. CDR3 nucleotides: TGCGCCAGCAGCTTGGGAGCGGGGGGGTTTCTCGGTACCTACGAGCAGTACTTC. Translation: CASSLGAGGFLGTYEQYF.

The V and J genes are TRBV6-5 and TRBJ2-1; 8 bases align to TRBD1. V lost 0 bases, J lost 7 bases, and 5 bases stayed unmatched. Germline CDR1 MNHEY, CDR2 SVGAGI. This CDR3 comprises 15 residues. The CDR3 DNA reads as TGTGCCAGCAGTTACTCGGCAGGGGGCTTGAATGAGCAGTTCTTC. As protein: CASSYSAGGLNEQFF.

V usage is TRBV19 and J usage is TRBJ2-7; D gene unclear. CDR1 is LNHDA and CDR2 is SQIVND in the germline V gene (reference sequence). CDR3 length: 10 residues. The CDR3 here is CSPGSYEQYF. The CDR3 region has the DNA TGTAGTCCCGGCTCCTACGAGCAGTACTTC.

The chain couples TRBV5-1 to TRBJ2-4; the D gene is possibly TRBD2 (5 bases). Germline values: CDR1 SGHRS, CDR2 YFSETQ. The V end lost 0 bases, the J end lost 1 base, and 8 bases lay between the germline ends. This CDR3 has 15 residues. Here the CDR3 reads CASSLEEVAKNIQYF. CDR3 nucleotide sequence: TGCGCCAGCAGCTTGGAGGAGGTGGCCAAAAACATTCAGTACTTC.

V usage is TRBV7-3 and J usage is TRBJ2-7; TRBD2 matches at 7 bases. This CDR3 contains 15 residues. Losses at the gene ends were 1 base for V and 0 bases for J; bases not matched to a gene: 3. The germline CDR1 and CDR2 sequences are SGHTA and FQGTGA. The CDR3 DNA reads TGTGCCAGCAGCTTAAGCGGGGGTTCCTCCTACGAGCAGTACTTC. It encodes CASSLSGGSSYEQYF. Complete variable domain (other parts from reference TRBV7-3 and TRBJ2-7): GAGVSQTPSNKVTEKGKYVELRCDPISGHTALYWYRQSLGQGPEFLIYFQGTGAADDSGLPNDRFFAVRPEGSVSTLKIQRTERGDSAVYLCASSLSGGSSYEQYFGPGTRLTVT.

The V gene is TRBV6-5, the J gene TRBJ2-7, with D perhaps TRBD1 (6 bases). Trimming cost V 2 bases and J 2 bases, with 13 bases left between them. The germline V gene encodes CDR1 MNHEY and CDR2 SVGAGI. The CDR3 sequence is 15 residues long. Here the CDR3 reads CASSYEPGHTYEQYF. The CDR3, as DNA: TGTGCCAGCAGTTACGAACCGGGACACACCTACGAGCAGTACTTC.

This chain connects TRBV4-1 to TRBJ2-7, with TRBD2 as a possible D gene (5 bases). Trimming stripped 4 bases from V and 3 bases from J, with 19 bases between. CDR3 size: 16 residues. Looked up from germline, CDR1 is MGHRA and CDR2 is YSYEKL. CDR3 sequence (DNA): TGCGCCAGCAGCCCGACGTCGGGGAGAGGGAACTACGAGCAGTACTTC. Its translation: CASSPTSGRGNYEQYF.

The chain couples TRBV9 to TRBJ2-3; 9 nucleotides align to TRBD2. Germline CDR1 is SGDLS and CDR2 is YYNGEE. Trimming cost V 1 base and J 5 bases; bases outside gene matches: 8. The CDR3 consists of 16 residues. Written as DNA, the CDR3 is TGTGCCAGCAGCGTAAGCGTGGGCGGGGGGGAAGATACGCAGTATTTT. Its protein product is CASSVSVGGGEDTQYF.

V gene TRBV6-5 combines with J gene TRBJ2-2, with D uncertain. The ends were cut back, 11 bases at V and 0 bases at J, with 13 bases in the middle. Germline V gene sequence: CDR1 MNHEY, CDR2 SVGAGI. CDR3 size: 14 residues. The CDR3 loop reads CAGISRPNTGELFF. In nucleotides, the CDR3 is TGTGCCGGCATTTCGCGCCCGAACACCGGGGAGCTGTTTTTT.